This TCR beta chain is from a study of identical twins. The germline CDR1 and CDR2 sequences are SGHVS and FNYEAQ. V was cut by 4 bases and J by 5 bases, with 18 bases left in between. CDR3 length: 15 residues. Findings and limits, study-wide: Potential partial confounding of zero-insertion analyses by invariant MAIT and iNKT cells was noted. Instead of following the same donors, the conclusions were based on cross-sectional statistical analysis. Out-of-frame alpha sequences common to twins exhibited a surplus of low generation probability.

Concerning this clonotype: Its antigen remains unknown.

MiXCR, applied by TCRdb to the 5' RACE reads, yields one record per CDR3 protein. Seen here are approximately 630,000 distinct CDR3 sequences, roughly 7.2% observed once, and the top ten hold roughly 1.5%. These data were also filed under a second study, of yellow fever vaccine responses in identical twins.

Sequences were obtained from PBMCs. This clonotype originated in a woman aged 18 to 35 in good health. The gene calls are TRBV7-6 and TRBJ2-7; D is ambiguous. This chain's CDR3 is CASSSQDGRSHEQYF. The CDR3, as DNA: TGTGCCAGCAGCTCCCAAGACGGCAGGAGCCACGAGCAGTACTTC. Variable domain in full (rest from reference TRBV7-6 and TRBJ2-7): GAGVSQSPRYKVTKRGQDVALRCDPISGHVSLYWYRQALGQGPEFLTYFNYEAQQDKSGLPNDRFSAERPEGSISTLTIQRTEQRDSAMYRCASSSQDGRSHEQYFGPGTRLTVT.